This is a list of T cell receptor beta chains from one sample in a study of blood T cell repertoires in COVID-19. TCRdb's copy holds only in-frame clones and misses some; the assay was immunoSEQ multiplex PCR. This sample has about 350,000 clones, with roughly 90% found just once. The material sequenced was peripheral blood. The receptors stem from a woman aged 55-75 years with COVID-19, enrolled during active disease. The CDR3 runs from the conserved cysteine through the conserved F or W. Fields, in order: J gene, clone size, V gene, D gene, CDR3 DNA, CDR3 protein. D genes are given only for firm matches. Size is omitted from some rows. Given values are once, few, many or a class for expanded clones.

j_gene: TRBJ2-4; abundance: -; v_gene: TRBV11-2; d_gene: TRBD1; CDR3nt: TGTGCCAGCAGCTTCACGACAGGGGAGGACATTCAGTACTTC; CDR3aa: CASSFTTGEDIQYF
j_gene: TRBJ2-7; abundance: -; v_gene: TRBV7-2; d_gene: TRBD2; CDR3nt: TGTGCCAGCAGCCCACATGGCGGGGGAAGCTCCTACGAGCAGTACTTC; CDR3aa: CASSPHGGGSSYEQYF
j_gene: TRBJ1-1; abundance: -; v_gene: TRBV9; d_gene: -; CDR3nt: TGTGCCAGCAGCATATCGACAGCCAACACTGAAGCTTTCTTT; CDR3aa: CASSISTANTEAFF
j_gene: TRBJ1-2; abundance: -; v_gene: TRBV5-1; d_gene: TRBD1; CDR3nt: TGCGCCAGCAGCTTGACAGGGGGCTCGTCCGGTGGCTACACCTTC; CDR3aa: CASSLTGGSSGGYTF
j_gene: TRBJ2-1; abundance: -; v_gene: TRBV29-1; d_gene: TRBD2; CDR3nt: TGCAGCGGTTCGGTAGCGGGGGTATATGAGCAGTTCTTC; CDR3aa: CSGSVAGVYEQFF
j_gene: TRBJ2-3; abundance: -; v_gene: TRBV7-2; d_gene: -; CDR3nt: TGTGCCAGCAGCACCTTCTCGGGAGCAGATACGCAGTATTTT; CDR3aa: CASSTFSGADTQYF
j_gene: TRBJ2-3; abundance: -; v_gene: TRBV29-1; d_gene: TRBD2; CDR3nt: TGCAGCGTTGACTCAAGCGGGGGAGATACGCAGTATTTT; CDR3aa: CSVDSSGGDTQYF
j_gene: TRBJ2-6; abundance: -; v_gene: TRBV5-1; d_gene: -; CDR3nt: TGCGCCAGCGCGGGGGCAAAAGCCATCTCTGGGGCCAACGTCCTGACTTTC; CDR3aa: CASAGAKAISGANVLTF
j_gene: TRBJ1-2; abundance: -; v_gene: TRBV7-8; d_gene: TRBD1; CDR3nt: TGTGCCAGCACCAAGGACAGGGAGGATGGCTACACCTTC; CDR3aa: CASTKDREDGYTF
j_gene: TRBJ2-5; abundance: once; v_gene: TRBV19; d_gene: TRBD2; CDR3nt: TGTGCCAGTAGTACGACCGGGAGGTTCGAAGAGACCCAGTACTTC; CDR3aa: CASSTTGRFEETQYF
j_gene: TRBJ2-1; abundance: -; v_gene: TRBV7-3; d_gene: TRBD2; CDR3nt: TGTGCCAGCAGCTTAATTAGCGGGGGGTACGTCTCCTACAATGAGCAGTTCTTC; CDR3aa: CASSLISGGYVSYNEQFF
j_gene: TRBJ2-5; abundance: -; v_gene: TRBV5-1; d_gene: TRBD2; CDR3nt: TGCGCCAGCAGTCGGGGAGCGGGGGCAGGGGAGACCCAGTACTTC; CDR3aa: CASSRGAGAGETQYF
j_gene: TRBJ2-2; abundance: -; v_gene: TRBV11-2; d_gene: -; CDR3nt: TGTGCCAGCAGACCTCCTGGCGGGACCGGGGAGCTGTTTTTT; CDR3aa: CASRPPGGTGELFF
j_gene: TRBJ2-1; abundance: once; v_gene: TRBV30; d_gene: TRBD2; CDR3nt: TGTGCCTGCTACCTTGGACTAGCGGGCATAGAGCAGTTCTTC; CDR3aa: CACYLGLAGIEQFF
j_gene: TRBJ1-2; abundance: -; v_gene: TRBV29-1; d_gene: -; CDR3nt: TGCAGCGTTGAAGAAACCAGGGGCGATGGCTACACCTTC; CDR3aa: CSVEETRGDGYTF
j_gene: TRBJ1-2; abundance: few; v_gene: TRBV30; d_gene: -; CDR3nt: TGTGCCTGGAGTCTACTAACTAGCTATGGCTACACCTTC; CDR3aa: CAWSLLTSYGYTF
j_gene: TRBJ1-2; abundance: -; v_gene: TRBV5-1; d_gene: TRBD1; CDR3nt: TGCGCCAGCTTCTCCGGGACAGGGAACTATGGCTACACCTTC; CDR3aa: CASFSGTGNYGYTF
j_gene: TRBJ1-1; abundance: -; v_gene: TRBV18; d_gene: -; CDR3nt: TGTGCCAGCTCACCCGGTCCGGGGGACACTGAAGCTTTCTTT; CDR3aa: CASSPGPGDTEAFF
j_gene: TRBJ2-7; abundance: -; v_gene: TRBV10-3; d_gene: TRBD1; CDR3nt: TGTGCCATCATCCCGACAGGGGGCCTCAACGAGCAGTACTTC; CDR3aa: CAIIPTGGLNEQYF
j_gene: TRBJ2-2; abundance: -; v_gene: TRBV30; d_gene: -; CDR3nt: TGTGCCTGGGAACCAGGGGAGAACACCGGGGAGCTGTTTTTT; CDR3aa: CAWEPGENTGELFF
j_gene: TRBJ2-5; abundance: -; v_gene: TRBV6-4; d_gene: TRBD1; CDR3nt: TGTGCCAGCAGTGACTCGAGTCAGGGGGTTGAGACCCAGTACTTC; CDR3aa: CASSDSSQGVETQYF
j_gene: TRBJ1-2; abundance: -; v_gene: TRBV2; d_gene: TRBD1; CDR3nt: TGTGCCAGCGGGGGGACAGGGGGCCACTATGGCTACACCTTC; CDR3aa: CASGGTGGHYGYTF
j_gene: TRBJ2-5; abundance: -; v_gene: TRBV5-1; d_gene: -; CDR3nt: TGCGCCAGCAGCTTGGTCCAGGCGCCCCAAGAGACCCAGTACTTC; CDR3aa: CASSLVQAPQETQYF
j_gene: TRBJ2-7; abundance: -; v_gene: TRBV6-1; d_gene: TRBD1; CDR3nt: TGTGCCAGCAGTGAAGCAGGGACAGCGAGATCCTACGAGCAGTACTTC; CDR3aa: CASSEAGTARSYEQYF
j_gene: TRBJ2-1; abundance: -; v_gene: TRBV21-1; d_gene: -; CDR3nt: TGTGCCAGCAGCAATTGGGGCGGGGACGCACAACCTCACAATGAGCAGTTCTTC; CDR3aa: CASSNWGGDAQPHNEQFF
j_gene: TRBJ2-7; abundance: -; v_gene: TRBV19; d_gene: -; CDR3nt: TGTGCCAGTAAATCGCAACTTGACTACGAGCAGTACTTC; CDR3aa: CASKSQLDYEQYF
j_gene: TRBJ1-2; abundance: -; v_gene: TRBV6-5; d_gene: TRBD1; CDR3nt: TGTGCCAGCAGTTACTCAAACAGGGGGCAAAATGGCTACACCTTC; CDR3aa: CASSYSNRGQNGYTF
j_gene: TRBJ2-3; abundance: -; v_gene: TRBV4-2; d_gene: TRBD2; CDR3nt: TGTGCCAGCAGCCAAGCTAGCGGGGGCCAGACCTCCACCGATACGCAGTATTTT; CDR3aa: CASSQASGGQTSTDTQYF
j_gene: TRBJ2-2; abundance: -; v_gene: TRBV18; d_gene: TRBD1; CDR3nt: TGTGCCAGCTCACCACCGACAGGGGGTAACACCGGGGAGCTGTTTTTT; CDR3aa: CASSPPTGGNTGELFF
j_gene: TRBJ1-1; abundance: -; v_gene: TRBV18; d_gene: TRBD1; CDR3nt: TGTGCCAGCTCCTTTTCGAACGACAGGGTGAACTCTGAAGCTTTCTTT; CDR3aa: CASSFSNDRVNSEAFF
j_gene: TRBJ1-1; abundance: -; v_gene: TRBV18; d_gene: TRBD1; CDR3nt: TGTGCCAGCTCACCAGACAGGGGGAGGACTGAAGCTTTCTTT; CDR3aa: CASSPDRGRTEAFF
j_gene: TRBJ2-3; abundance: -; v_gene: TRBV5-5; d_gene: -; CDR3nt: TGTGCCAGCAGCCCGTCGGGGGAATTTAGAGATACGCAGTATTTT; CDR3aa: CASSPSGEFRDTQYF
j_gene: TRBJ2-1; abundance: -; v_gene: TRBV14; d_gene: -; CDR3nt: TGTGCCAGCAGCTACAGGGACGACTACAATGAGCAGTTCTTC; CDR3aa: CASSYRDDYNEQFF
j_gene: TRBJ2-7; abundance: -; v_gene: TRBV5-8; d_gene: TRBD1; CDR3nt: TGTGCCAGCAGCCAGGGACAGGGGGCTGGCTACGAGCAGTACTTC; CDR3aa: CASSQGQGAGYEQYF
j_gene: TRBJ1-6; abundance: -; v_gene: TRBV5-5; d_gene: -; CDR3nt: TGTGCCAGCAGCTTGCCCCAATATAATTCACCCCTCCACTTT; CDR3aa: CASSLPQYNSPLHF
j_gene: TRBJ1-5; abundance: -; v_gene: TRBV5-1; d_gene: TRBD1; CDR3nt: TGCGCCAGCAGCCCCGAGGGACAGGGGACTCAGCCCCAGCATTTT; CDR3aa: CASSPEGQGTQPQHF